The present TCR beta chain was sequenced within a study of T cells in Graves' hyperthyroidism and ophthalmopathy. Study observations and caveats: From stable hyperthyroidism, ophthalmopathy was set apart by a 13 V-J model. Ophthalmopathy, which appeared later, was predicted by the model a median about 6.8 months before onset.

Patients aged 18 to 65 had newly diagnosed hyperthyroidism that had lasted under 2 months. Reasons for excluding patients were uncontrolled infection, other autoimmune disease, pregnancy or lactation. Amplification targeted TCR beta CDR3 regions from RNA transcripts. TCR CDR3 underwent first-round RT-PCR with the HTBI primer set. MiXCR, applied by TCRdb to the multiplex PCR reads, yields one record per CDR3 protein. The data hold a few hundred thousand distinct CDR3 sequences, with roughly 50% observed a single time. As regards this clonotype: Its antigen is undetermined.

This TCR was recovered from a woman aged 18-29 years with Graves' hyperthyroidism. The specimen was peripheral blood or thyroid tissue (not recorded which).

CDR3 nucleotides: TGTGCCAGCGGCTCAGGGACCCTGAGGAATGAGCAGTTCTTC. It specifies CASGSGTLRNEQFF. The chain links TRBV2 to TRBJ2-1, with D perhaps assigned TRBD1 or TRBD2 (5 bases each). The germline V gene encodes CDR1 SNHLY and CDR2 FYNNEI. The CDR3 is 14 amino acids. V was pared by 8 bases and J by 7 bases, with 18 bases between.